This T cell receptor beta chain was found in a study of CD8 T cells in Susac syndrome. With 2 bases clipped from V and 8 bases from J, the junction kept 12 bases outside the gene matches. CDR1 is MDHEN, CDR2 SYDVKM, per germline. CDR3 length: 16 residues. Sequencing targeted TCR beta in blood CD8+ and CD4+ T cells. Random hexamers primed reverse transcription of about 0.45 to 1 ug RNA. TCRdb reprocessed the immunoSEQ multiplex PCR reads with MiXCR, giving one entry per CDR3 protein. Here the sample spans more than 110,000 distinct CDR3 sequences, roughly 94% being singletons. The origin of this receptor is a human donor in good health. The sample taken for sequencing was CD8+ T cells from PBMCs. V and J are TRBV28 and TRBJ1-2; 9 positions match TRBD1. CDR3 bases: TGTGCCAGCAGTTTACAGTTGGGGACAGGGCGTAAGGGCTACACCTTC. Translation: CASSLQLGTGRKGYTF.